A selection of T cell receptor beta chains follows, all from one sample in a study of control samples from healthy donors and cancer patients. Assay: immunoSEQ multiplex PCR; the TCRdb copy retains only in-frame clones and omits some. Of around 130,000 clones in the sample, approximately 90% are singletons; the top ten hold 9.5% to 13%. Sequencing was performed on blood. These receptors were obtained from a young man in good health. Each CDR3 is given with its conserved first and last residue. D genes are given only for firm matches. Expanded clones get a size class; other rows say once, few or many, or leave the size out.

j_call v_call clone_size d_call cdr3_nt cdr3_aa
TRBJ2-3 TRBV10-3 NA TRBD2 TGTGCCACGGCTGGGCGGCGGGAGAAAAGCACAGATACGCAGTATTTT CATAGRREKSTDTQYF
TRBJ2-6 TRBV7-8 NA TRBD1 TGTGCCAGCAGCTTAGCTGACAGGGGCGCTTCTGGGGCCAACGTCCTGACTTTC CASSLADRGASGANVLTF
TRBJ2-3 TRBV5-1 NA TRBD2 TGCGCCAGCAGCCTGGACGGCGGGGGGGCACAGACTACGCAGTATTTT CASSLDGGGAQTTQYF
TRBJ1-4 TRBV7-2 few TRBD1 TGTGCCAGCAGCAACAGGGGAATTGGTGAAAAACTGTTTTTT CASSNRGIGEKLFF
TRBJ1-1 TRBV6-2/TRBV6-3 once NA TGTGCCAGCAGTTACTCGACAGGGAACACTGAAGCTTTCTTT CASSYSTGNTEAFF
TRBJ1-1 TRBV18 NA NA TGTGCCAGCTCACCGCCCTCGAAGAACACTGAAGCTTTCTTT CASSPPSKNTEAFF
TRBJ2-5 TRBV24-1 NA NA TGTGCCACCAGTGATGGTCTAGGCCCACAAGAGACCCAGTACTTC CATSDGLGPQETQYF
TRBJ2-6 TRBV7-8 NA TRBD1 TGTGCCAGCAGCTTAGGAGGCCTACCGGGACAGCTTTCTGGGGCCAACGTCCTGACTTTC CASSLGGLPGQLSGANVLTF
TRBJ1-6 TRBV2 medium-sized TRBD1 TGTGCCAGCAGTGTCGAGGGGGCAACCTATAATTCACCCCTCCACTTT CASSVEGATYNSPLHF
TRBJ2-1 TRBV5-1 NA TRBD2 TGCGCCAGCAGCCTAAGTAGCGGGGCGAGCTCCTACAATGAGCAGTTCTTC CASSLSSGASSYNEQFF
TRBJ1-3 TRBV3-1/TRBV3-2 NA NA TGTGCCAGCAGCCAGACCGACAGGAGCTCTGGAAACACCATATATTTT CASSQTDRSSGNTIYF
TRBJ1-6 TRBV6-1 few TRBD1 TGTGCCAGCAGTGAAGGACAGGGAGGATCACCCCTCCACTTT CASSEGQGGSPLHF
TRBJ2-1 TRBV13 NA NA TGTGCCAGCAGCCTTCGCAGGGGGGATGAGCAGTTCTTC CASSLRRGDEQFF
TRBJ1-5 TRBV28 NA NA TGTGCCAGCACGGGTGGGGGGGCCTCCTACAATCAGCCCCAGCATTTT CASTGGGASYNQPQHF
TRBJ2-1 TRBV19 NA TRBD2 TGTGCCAGTAGTAGGTGGGGAGGGAGAAACAATGAGCAGTTCTTC CASSRWGGRNNEQFF
TRBJ2-1 TRBV2 NA TRBD2 TGTGCCAGCAGTCGAGGTCGGGAGGGAAATGAGCAGTTCTTC CASSRGREGNEQFF
TRBJ1-5 TRBV6-1 once NA TGTGCCAGCAGCGATCCTAATCAGCCCCAGCATTTT CASSDPNQPQHF
TRBJ1-2 TRBV5-6 NA NA TGTGCCAGCAGCTTTCTCCATGGCTACACCTTC CASSFLHGYTF
TRBJ2-3 TRBV5-1 NA TRBD1 TGCGCCAGCAGCTGGACCGGGACAGGGTCGACAGATACGCAGTATTTT CASSWTGTGSTDTQYF
TRBJ1-1 TRBV19 NA NA TGTGCCAGTAGTCCCACCAACACTGAAGCTTTCTTT CASSPTNTEAFF
TRBJ1-4 TRBV4-1 once NA TGCGCCAGCAGCTTCAGCCCCTCGGGGGGGCGAGGAACTAATGAAAAACTGTTTTTT CASSFSPSGGRGTNEKLFF